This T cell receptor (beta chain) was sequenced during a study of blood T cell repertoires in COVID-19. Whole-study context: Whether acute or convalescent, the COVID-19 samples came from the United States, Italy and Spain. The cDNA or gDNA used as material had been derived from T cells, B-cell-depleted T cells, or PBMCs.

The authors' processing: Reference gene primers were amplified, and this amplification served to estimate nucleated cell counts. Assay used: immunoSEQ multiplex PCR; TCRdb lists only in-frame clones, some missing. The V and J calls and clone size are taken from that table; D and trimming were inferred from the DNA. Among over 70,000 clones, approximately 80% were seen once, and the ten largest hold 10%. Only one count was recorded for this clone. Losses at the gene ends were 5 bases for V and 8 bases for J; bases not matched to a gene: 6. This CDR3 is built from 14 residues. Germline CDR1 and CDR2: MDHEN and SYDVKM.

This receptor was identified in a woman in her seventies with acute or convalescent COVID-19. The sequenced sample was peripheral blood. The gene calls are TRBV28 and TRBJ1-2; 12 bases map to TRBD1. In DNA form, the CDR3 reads TGTGCCAGCAGTCCCGGGACAGGGGGCTGGGGCTACACCTTC. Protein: CASSPGTGGWGYTF.